Each of the 14 T cell receptor beta chains below was sequenced from the same sample in a study of T cells after somatic rescue of genetic block. The data were produced by immunoSEQ multiplex PCR, yet TCRdb's version contains in-frame clones alone and is incomplete. Of roughly 15,000 clones in the sample, under 75% were seen once. The specimen was peripheral blood mononuclear cells (PBMCs). The origin of the receptors is a boy between 10 and 17 years old.

The CDR3, as DNA: TGTGCCAGCAGTTCCCGACAGGGGAATAACGAGCAGTACTTC. Encoded protein: CASSSRQGNNEQYF. V is TRBV6-6 and J is TRBJ2-7; 8 positions agree with TRBD1. This CDR3 spans 14 amino acids. Germline V gene data show CDR1 as MNHNY and CDR2 as SVGAGI (reference sequence). Trimming cost V 4 bases and J 5 bases; bases outside gene matches: 7.

By share of the sample, this clone is medium-sized (0.01 to 0.1%). This chain connects TRBV5-5 to TRBJ1-2; 7 nucleotides agree with TRBD1. J was trimmed by 5 bases and V by 0 bases; bases with no gene match: 4. The germline CDR1 and CDR2 sequences are SGHKS and YYEKEE (reference sequence). This CDR3 is 14 amino acids long. In DNA form, the CDR3 reads TGTGCCAGCAGCTTGGACAGGGGAGTGTATGGCTACACCTTC. It specifies CASSLDRGVYGYTF.

V gene TRBV30 combines with J gene TRBJ2-5, with TRBD1 matching over 7 bases. V lost 2 bases to trimming and J lost 2 bases; unmatched junction nucleotides: 8. In germline, CDR1 is GTSNPN, CDR2 SVGIG (reference sequence). This CDR3 contains 15 residues. The CDR3 DNA is TGTGCCTGGAGTTTTGACAGGGTCCAGCAAGAGACCCAGTACTTC. Residues: CAWSFDRVQQETQYF. Based on the CDR3 plus reference TRBV30 and TRBJ2-5, the full variable domain is SQTIHQWPATLVQPVGSPLSLECTVEGTSNPNLYWYRQAAGRGLQLLFYSVGIGQISSEVPQNLSASRPQDRQFILSSKKLLLSDSGFYLCAWSFDRVQQETQYFGPGTRLLVL.

Here the CDR3 DNA reads TGTGCCAGCAGTTTCGGGAGCCAAGGCAAAAACATTCAGTACTTC. This codes for CASSFGSQGKNIQYF. This chain joins TRBV6-1 and TRBJ2-4; weak D call: TRBD2 (6 bases). From germline, CDR1 is MNHNS and CDR2 SASEGT. This CDR3 contains 15 residues. V lost 5 bases and J lost 3, with 14 bases in between.

The rearrangement uses TRBV28 and TRBJ2-1, with TRBD2 as a possible D gene (7 bases). The CDR3 extends over 12 amino acids. Germline-derived CDR1 and CDR2 are MDHEN and SYDVKM. V was pared by 10 bases and J by 8 bases, with 15 bases between. CDR3 nucleotide sequence: TGTGCCACCACGCGCGGGGGCCATGAGCAGTTCTTC. Its translation: CATTRGGHEQFF.

DNA for the CDR3: TGTGCCAGTAGTATTCGGGAGCAGAACACTGAAGCTTTCTTT. Protein: CASSIREQNTEAFF. V is TRBV19 and J is TRBJ1-1; no clear D gene. CDR3 length: 14 residues. Germline CDR1 and CDR2: LNHDA and SQIVND (reference sequence). V lost 3 bases, J lost 1 base, and 9 bases lay in between.

This clone was counted between two and nine times. V usage is TRBV10-1 and J usage is TRBJ1-5; D gene unclear. CDR1 WNHNN and CDR2 SYGVQD come from the germline V gene (reference sequence). The CDR3 consists of 9 residues. V shed 3 bases and J shed 16 bases, with 7 bases lying between them. The CDR3 here is CASSDLAHF. CDR3 DNA: TGCGCCAGCAGTGATCTGGCCCATTTT.

The chain links TRBV6-5 to TRBJ1-4; no firm D call. This CDR3 region has 15 residues. Trimming cost V 6 bases and J 8 bases, with 19 bases left between them. Germline CDR1 reads MNHEY; CDR2 reads SVGAGI. The CDR3 loop is CASRARGRLYEKLFF. The CDR3 DNA follows: TGTGCCAGCAGGGCTCGAGGGAGGCTATACGAAAAACTGTTTTTT.

The V gene is TRBV6-6, the J gene TRBJ1-6; maybe TRBD1 (5 bases). Trimming stripped 0 bases from V and 5 bases from J, with 8 bases between. The CDR3 totals 15 residues. Looked up from germline, CDR1 is MNHNY and CDR2 is SVGAGI (reference sequence). The CDR3 region is CASSYSRGNNSPLHF. CDR3 coding DNA: TGTGCCAGCAGTTACTCGCGGGGGAATAATTCACCCCTCCACTTT.

V gene TRBV7-6 combines with J gene TRBJ2-1; a weak D match, TRBD2 (5 bases). The CDR3 has 20 amino acids. Germline CDR1 is SGHVS and CDR2 is FNYEAQ. Trimming took off 1 base at V and 0 bases at J, with 22 bases between the two ends. CDR3 in DNA: TGTGCCAGCAGCTTAGAAGTTGAGGTAGCGTCACGACTCTCCTACAATGAGCAGTTCTTC. It is translated as CASSLEVEVASRLSYNEQFF.

J is TRBJ2-1 and V is TRBV29-1; tentative D call: TRBD1 (5 bases). Germline loops: CDR1 SQVTM, CDR2 ANQGSEA. V lost 4 bases to trimming and J lost 0 bases, with 13 bases between them. The CDR3 consists of 15 residues. CDR3 bases: TGCAGCGTTGGATCCGGACACTTCTCCTACAATGAGCAGTTCTTC. Its translation is CSVGSGHFSYNEQFF.

The chain is built from TRBV11-2 and TRBJ2-5; no reliable D call. The CDR3 consists of 12 residues. The V gene's germline CDR1 is SGHAT and CDR2 FQNNGV. The V end lost 0 bases, the J end lost 5 bases, and 4 bases lay between the germline ends. The DNA of the CDR3 is TGTGCCAGCAGCTTAGATTGGGAGACCCAGTACTTC. Amino acid sequence: CASSLDWETQYF. Drawing the rest from reference TRBV11-2 and TRBJ2-5, the complete variable domain is EAGVAQSPRYKIIEKRQSVAFWCNPISGHATLYWYQQILGQGPKLLIQFQNNGVVDDSQLPKDRFSAERLKGVDSTLKIQPAKLEDSAVYLCASSLDWETQYFGPGTRLLVL.

This clone has only a few counts. The chain recombines TRBV16 with TRBJ2-3; no reliable D call. Germline V gene data show CDR1 as KGHSY and CDR2 as FQNENV. The CDR3 has 12 residues. The germline V and J ends were trimmed by 4 bases and 3 bases, with 5 bases remaining between them. Here the CDR3 reads CASSPSTDTQYF. DNA of the CDR3: TGTGCCAGCAGCCCTTCGACAGATACGCAGTATTTT.

The V call is TRBV6-5, the J call TRBJ2-7; 8 bases fit TRBD1. This CDR3 has 15 residues. CDR1 and CDR2 (germline): MNHEY, SVGAGI. The V segment lost 6 bases and the J segment 3 bases; nucleotides outside the gene matches: 10. CDR3 sequence reads: CASSPWADRDYEQYF. The DNA for the CDR3 is TGTGCCAGCAGCCCCTGGGCGGACAGGGACTACGAGCAGTACTTC.